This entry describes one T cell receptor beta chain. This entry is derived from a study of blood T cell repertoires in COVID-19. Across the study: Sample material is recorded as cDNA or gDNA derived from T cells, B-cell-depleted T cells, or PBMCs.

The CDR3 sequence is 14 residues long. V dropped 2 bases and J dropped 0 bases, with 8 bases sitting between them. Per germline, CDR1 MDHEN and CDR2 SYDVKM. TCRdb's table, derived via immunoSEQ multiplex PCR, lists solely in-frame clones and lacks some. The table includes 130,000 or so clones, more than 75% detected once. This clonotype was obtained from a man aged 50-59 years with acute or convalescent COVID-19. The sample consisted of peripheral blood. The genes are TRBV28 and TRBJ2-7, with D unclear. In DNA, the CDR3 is TGTGCCAGCAGTTTACTTGAGGCCTCCTACGAGCAGTACTTC. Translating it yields CASSLLEASYEQYF.